What follows are 7 T cell receptor beta chains derived from one specimen sequenced in a study of PD-1 blockade in classical Hodgkin lymphoma. All patients experienced relapse after autologous stem cell transplantation, and brentuximab vedotin exposure was variable. Generated by immunoSEQ multiplex PCR, the TCRdb table keeps only in-frame clones and is missing some. The sample yields approximately 99,000 clones, around 89% seen once. This sample comprised peripheral blood mononuclear cells (PBMCs), obtained before the second cycle of nivolumab. All receptors derive from a human donor with classical Hodgkin lymphoma.

The CDR3 region is CASKYMVTNVLTF. The CDR3 nucleotides are TGTGCCTCCAAGTACATGGTAACCAACGTCCTGACTTTC. This chain uses TRBV2 with TRBJ2-6; no clear D. Germline lookup yields CDR1 SNHLY and CDR2 FYNNEI. The CDR3 extends over 13 amino acids. V lost 11 bases and J 8 bases, leaving 16 bases between the germline ends. Supplemented by reference TRBV2 and TRBJ2-6, the full variable domain reads EPEVTQTPSHQVTQMGQEVILRCVPISNHLYFYWYRQILGQKVEFLVSFYNNEISEKSEIFDDQFSVERPDGSNFTLKIRSTKLEDSAMYFCASKYMVTNVLTFGAGSRLTVL.

This chain uses TRBV18 with TRBJ1-2; D unclear. The germline V gene encodes CDR1 KGHSH and CDR2 LQKENI. This CDR3 has 12 amino acids. Trimming stripped 3 bases from V and 8 bases from J, with 10 bases between. CDR3 bases: TGTGCCAGCTCACCCGGGCAGCGAGGCTACACCTTC. This sequence encodes CASSPGQRGYTF.

This clone was detected only once. The chain carries TRBV11-2 and TRBJ2-2, with D uncertain. CDR3 length: 15 amino acids. V was shortened by 1 base and J by 3 bases, with 9 bases between the two germline ends. Germline CDR1 and CDR2: SGHAT and FQNNGV. In DNA, the CDR3 is TGTGCCAGCAGCTTAGTTTTGAGTGACACCGGGGAGCTGTTTTTT. Its protein product is CASSLVLSDTGELFF.

This clone was observed a few times. This CDR3 reads CASSYGGLSSYNEQFF. The CDR3 DNA reads TGTGCCAGCAGTTACGGGGGTCTTAGCTCCTACAATGAGCAGTTCTTC. V gene TRBV6-5 combines with J gene TRBJ2-1; D assignment may be TRBD1 or TRBD2 (5 bases each). Germline CDR1 reads MNHEY; CDR2 reads SVGAGI. CDR3 length: 16 amino acids. Deletions cut 2 bases from V and 0 bases from J, with 11 bases between.

The rearrangement uses TRBV29-1 and TRBJ1-1; 7 nucleotides match TRBD1. Germline assignment: CDR1 SQVTM and CDR2 ANQGSEA. After removal of 7 bases from V and 7 bases from J, the junction contained 3 bases not matched to a gene. The CDR3 is 10 residues long. The CDR3 here is CSGRGLEAFF. The CDR3 DNA is TGCAGCGGGAGGGGGCTTGAAGCTTTCTTT.

J is TRBJ1-5 and V is TRBV28; D gene unclear. Germline lookup yields CDR1 MDHEN and CDR2 SYDVKM. The V and J ends lost 5 bases and 0 bases respectively, with 17 bases between them. This CDR3 is built from 17 residues. DNA of the CDR3: TGTGCCAGCAGTCCCCCCGAGACTGTTTTTAGCAATCAGCCCCAGCATTTT. Translation: CASSPPETVFSNQPQHF.

CDR3 residues: CASSPDSFLSSGNTIYF. The CDR3 DNA follows: TGCGCCAGCAGCCCAGACAGCTTCCTGAGCTCTGGAAACACCATATATTTT. The gene calls are TRBV5-1 and TRBJ1-3; weak D call: TRBD1 (5 bases). V was shortened by 4 bases and J by 0 bases, with 17 bases between the two germline ends. Germline CDR1 SGHRS, CDR2 YFSETQ. This CDR3 has 17 amino acids.